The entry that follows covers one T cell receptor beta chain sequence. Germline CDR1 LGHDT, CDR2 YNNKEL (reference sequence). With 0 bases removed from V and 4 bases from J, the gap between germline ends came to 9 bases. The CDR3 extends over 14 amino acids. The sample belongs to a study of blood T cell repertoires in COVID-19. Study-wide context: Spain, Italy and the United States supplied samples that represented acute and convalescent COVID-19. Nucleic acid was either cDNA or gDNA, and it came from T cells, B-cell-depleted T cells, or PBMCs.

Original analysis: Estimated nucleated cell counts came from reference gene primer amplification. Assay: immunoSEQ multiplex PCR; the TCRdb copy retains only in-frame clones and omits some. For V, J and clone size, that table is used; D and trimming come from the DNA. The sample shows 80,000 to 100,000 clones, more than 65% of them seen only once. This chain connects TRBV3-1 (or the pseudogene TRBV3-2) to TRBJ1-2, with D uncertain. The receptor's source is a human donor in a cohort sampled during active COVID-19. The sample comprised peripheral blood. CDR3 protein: CASSQDTQSYGYTF. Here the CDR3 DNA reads TGTGCCAGCAGCCAAGATACGCAGTCCTATGGCTACACCTTC.